The next 27 T cell receptor beta chains were all read from a single sample in a study of blood T cell repertoires in COVID-19. Using immunoSEQ multiplex PCR, the repertoire was profiled, and TCRdb retains in-frame clones only, with some absent. The sample records some 76,000 clones, 85% to 90% being singletons. Specimen: peripheral blood. Every receptor here comes from a man in his 60s with acute or convalescent COVID-19.

This chain connects TRBV6-5 to TRBJ1-5, with D unresolved. Germline V gene sequence: CDR1 MNHEY, CDR2 SVGAGI. The CDR3 consists of 15 residues. The germline V and J ends were trimmed by 4 bases and 2 bases, with 12 bases remaining between them. The CDR3 sequence: CASSSSLGGNQPQHF. CDR3 DNA sequence: TGTGCCAGCAGTTCGTCCCTGGGAGGCAATCAGCCCCAGCATTTT.

The rearrangement joins TRBV7-9 to TRBJ2-4; 9 nucleotides line up with TRBD2. This CDR3 is built from 15 residues. The germline gives CDR1 SEHNR, CDR2 FQNEAQ (reference sequence). The ends lost 1 base at V and 8 bases at J; junction bases unmatched: 6. The CDR3 DNA is TGTGCCAGCAGCTTAGTGGAAGCGGGGGGTGACATTCAGTACTTC. Translated, it gives CASSLVEAGGDIQYF.

The chain recombines TRBV27 with TRBJ2-5, with D maybe TRBD2 (5 bases). From germline, CDR1 is MNHEY and CDR2 SMNVEV (reference sequence). The V end was cut by 6 bases, the J end by 2 bases, with 13 bases between. CDR3 size: 14 residues. CDR3 region: CASRKDYSQETQYF. CDR3 nucleotide sequence: TGTGCCAGCAGAAAAGACTATAGTCAAGAGACCCAGTACTTC.

This chain connects TRBV5-1 to TRBJ2-2; D is undetermined. CDR3 length: 13 residues. The germline V gene has CDR1 SGHRS and CDR2 YFSETQ. Trimming left V 2 bases short and J 7 bases short, with 9 bases between. CDR3 bases: TGCGCCAGCAGCTTAGGAGAGAACGGGGAGCTGTTTTTT. Translating it yields CASSLGENGELFF.

The rearrangement links TRBV6-2 or TRBV6-3 to TRBJ2-1; 7 bases agree with TRBD2. V trimming: 6 bases; J trimming: 8 bases; junction bases outside the gene matches: 4. Germline V lookup: CDR1 MNHEY, CDR2 SVGEGT. This CDR3 comprises 12 residues. The CDR3 protein is CASSAGLYEQFF. Written as DNA, the CDR3 is TGTGCCAGCAGCGCGGGACTATATGAGCAGTTCTTC.

The J gene is TRBJ2-1, the V gene TRBV11-2; TRBD2 might be the D (7 bases). Germline CDR1 is SGHAT and CDR2 is FQNNGV. V was trimmed by 0 bases and J by 6 bases, leaving 15 bases between them. This CDR3 contains 16 residues. The CDR3 here is CASSLDPGGRANEQFF. In DNA form, the CDR3 reads TGTGCCAGCAGCTTAGATCCCGGGGGGCGCGCCAATGAGCAGTTCTTC.

The rearrangement joins TRBV19 to TRBJ2-2, with 7 positions matching TRBD2. CDR3 length: 14 amino acids. In germline, CDR1 is LNHDA, CDR2 SQIVND (reference sequence). The ends lost 7 bases at V and 5 bases at J; junction bases unmatched: 7. The CDR3: CASNPGGLTGELFF. The CDR3 nucleotides read TGTGCCAGTAATCCGGGAGGTTTAACCGGGGAGCTGTTTTTT.

The chain joins TRBV30 to TRBJ2-7, with D perhaps TRBD1 (5 bases). V lost 8 bases, J lost 4 bases, and 12 bases lay in between. The CDR3 contains 11 residues. Germline CDR1 reads GTSNPN; CDR2 reads SVGIG (reference sequence). Here the CDR3 DNA reads TGTGCCCACGCTAAGGGGTACGAGCAGTACTTC. It translates to CAHAKGYEQYF. The full variable domain, rest sourced from reference TRBV30 and TRBJ2-7, is SQTIHQWPATLVQPVGSPLSLECTVEGTSNPNLYWYRQAAGRGLQLLFYSVGIGQISSEVPQNLSASRPQDRQFILSSKKLLLSDSGFYLCAHAKGYEQYFGPGTRLTVT.

The rearrangement joins TRBV2 to TRBJ2-3; 11 bases fit TRBD2. Trimming removed 6 bases from V and 4 bases from J; junction bases left unmatched: 6. The CDR3 has 15 residues. Germline CDR1 SNHLY, CDR2 FYNNEI. The CDR3 is CASRRSGGVSDTQYF. As DNA, the CDR3 is TGTGCCAGCAGACGTAGCGGGGGGGTTTCAGATACGCAGTATTTT.

This CDR3 reads CASTGGGLASFTDTQYF. The CDR3, as DNA: TGCGCCAGCACCGGCGGGGGACTAGCGAGCTTCACAGATACGCAGTATTTT. This sequence joins TRBV5-1 and TRBJ2-3; 10 nucleotides agree with TRBD2. With 6 bases clipped from V and 2 bases from J, the junction kept 12 bases outside the gene matches. Germline V CDR1 and CDR2: SGHRS, YFSETQ. The CDR3 length is 17 residues.

The chain recombines TRBV28 with TRBJ1-2, with TRBD1 matching 7 bases. V gave up 5 bases and J gave up 5 bases; unmatched junction bases: 2. The germline V gene has CDR1 MDHEN and CDR2 SYDVKM. This CDR3 contains 12 residues. This CDR3 reads CASSPDRYGYTF. CDR3 sequence (DNA): TGTGCCAGCAGTCCGGACAGGTATGGCTACACCTTC.

The J gene is TRBJ1-3, the V gene TRBV12-3 or TRBV12-4, with no clear D. The CDR3 consists of 13 residues. Trimming removed 3 bases from V and 4 bases from J, with 7 bases in between. The CDR3 nucleotides are TGTGCCAGCAGTTTTAAAGCGGGAAACACCATATATTTT. Translated: CASSFKAGNTIYF.

This chain uses TRBV12-2 with TRBJ2-2; no check of the table's D call, TRBD2, against the DNA was made. TRBV12-2 is tagged as a pseudogene. The length of the CDR3 is 17 residues. CDR3 amino acids: CASRLNPSGIDTGELFF. The CDR3 nucleotides are TGTGCAAGTCGCTTAAATCCTAGCGGGATTGACACCGGGGAGCTGTTTTTT.

As regards this clone: Within the sample, other DNA sequences also encode this same CDR3. This chain connects TRBV14 to TRBJ2-7; D is possibly TRBD1 (6 bases). The CDR3 sequence is 13 residues long. Germline values: CDR1 SGHDN, CDR2 FVKESK. Trimming pared 6 bases from V and 3 bases from J, leaving 12 bases between. CDR3 sequence: CASSPLQGYEQYF. CDR3 DNA sequence: TGTGCCAGCAGTCCCCTACAGGGCTACGAGCAGTACTTC. The full variable domain, rest sourced from reference TRBV14 and TRBJ2-7, is EAGVTQFPSHSVIEKGQTVTLRCDPISGHDNLYWYRRVMGKEIKFLLHFVKESKQDESGMPNNRFLAERTGGTYSTLKVQPAELEDSGVYFCASSPLQGYEQYFGPGTRLTVT.

The chain employs TRBV6-1 and TRBJ2-7; no firm D call. V lost 0 bases and J 1 base, leaving 22 bases between the germline ends. The CDR3 spans 19 residues. Looked up from germline, CDR1 is MNHNS and CDR2 is SASEGT. The CDR3 here is CASSEALVKLRPRSYEQYF. Here the CDR3 DNA reads TGTGCCAGCAGTGAAGCGCTGGTGAAGCTACGGCCGCGGTCCTACGAGCAGTACTTC.

In this sample, this clone turned up a few times. The rearrangement uses TRBV18 and TRBJ1-5; 11 bases agree with TRBD1. CDR1 and CDR2 (germline): KGHSH, LQKENI. J was trimmed by 3 bases and V by 1 base; bases with no gene match: 2. The CDR3 contains 16 residues. In DNA, the CDR3 is TGTGCCAGCTCACCACGGGACAGGGGGTTCAATCAGCCCCAGCATTTT. Its protein is CASSPRDRGFNQPQHF.

The V gene is TRBV6-1, the J gene TRBJ1-2, with D maybe TRBD1 (6 bases). Trimming cost V 3 bases and J 0 bases, with 14 bases left between them. This CDR3 is built from 16 residues. The germline gives CDR1 MNHNS, CDR2 SASEGT. CDR3 amino acids: CASSDAGQLTNYGYTF. In DNA form, the CDR3 reads TGTGCCAGCAGTGACGCAGGACAGCTAACTAACTATGGCTACACCTTC.

The chain recombines TRBV5-1 with TRBJ1-4, with 11 bases lining up with TRBD1. The CDR3 totals 16 residues. CDR1 and CDR2 (germline): SGHRS, YFSETQ. V was clipped by 4 bases and J by 5 bases; unmatched bases: 7. This CDR3 is CASSRGQGVLNEKLFF. The CDR3 DNA reads as TGCGCCAGCAGCCGGGGACAGGGGGTTTTAAATGAAAAACTGTTTTTT.

The V call is TRBV25-1, the J call TRBJ2-5; 7 bases agree with TRBD2. CDR3 size: 15 residues. V was pared by 1 base and J by 5 bases, with 7 bases of the junction left unmatched. CDR1 is MGHDK, CDR2 SYGVNS, per germline. This chain's CDR3 is CASSEFGGIAETQYF. CDR3 coding DNA: TGTGCCAGCAGTGAATTCGGGGGGATAGCTGAGACCCAGTACTTC.

The rearrangement joins TRBV19 to TRBJ2-5, with a weak D call TRBD1 (6 bases). The V gene lost 6 bases and the J gene lost 1 base, with 15 bases spanning the gap. CDR1 and CDR2 (germline): LNHDA, SQIVND (reference sequence). The CDR3 covers 15 residues. The CDR3 DNA follows: TGTGCCAGTAGACTTGGACAGACTTTCCAAGAGACCCAGTACTTC. Its protein is CASRLGQTFQETQYF.

This chain joins TRBV5-1 and TRBJ2-1; D remains ambiguous. CDR3 length equals 12 residues. Trimming took 2 bases from V and 6 from J, leaving 6 bases between them. Germline lookup yields CDR1 SGHRS and CDR2 YFSETQ. The CDR3 protein is CASSLQVNEQFF. The CDR3 DNA is TGCGCCAGCAGCTTACAAGTCAATGAGCAGTTCTTC. The variable domain in full, with the rest retrieved from reference TRBV5-1 and TRBJ2-1, is KAGVTQTPRYLIKTRGQQVTLSCSPISGHRSVSWYQQTPGQGLQFLFEYFSETQRNKGNFPGRFSGRQFSNSRSEMNVSTLELGDSALYLCASSLQVNEQFFGPGTRLTVL.

This chain uses TRBV5-1 with TRBJ1-4; D is possibly TRBD1 (5 bases). This CDR3 has 14 residues. Trimming left V 2 bases short and J 8 bases short, with 13 bases between. From germline, CDR1 is SGHRS and CDR2 YFSETQ. The CDR3 is CASSFAGDGEKLFF. CDR3 sequence (DNA): TGCGCCAGCAGCTTTGCGGGGGATGGCGAAAAACTGTTTTTT.

This clone occurred a few times. The chain carries TRBV5-6 and TRBJ1-3; D call uncertain. Trimming stripped 4 bases from V and 2 bases from J, with 13 bases between. The germline CDR1 and CDR2 sequences are SGHDT and YYEEEE. The CDR3 spans 15 residues. The CDR3 here is CASSLLYEPGNTIYF. In DNA, the CDR3 is TGTGCCAGCAGCCTCTTGTACGAGCCTGGAAACACCATATATTTT. Full variable domain (rest looked up from reference TRBV5-6 and TRBJ1-3): DAGVTQSPTHLIKTRGQQVTLRCSPKSGHDTVSWYQQALGQGPQFIFQYYEEEERQRGNFPDRFSGHQFPNYSSELNVNALLLGDSALYLCASSLLYEPGNTIYFGEGSWLTVV.

The CDR3 DNA sequence: TGCGCCAGCAGCTTTGGGACAGGGGAGAATTCACCCCTCCACTTT. It encodes CASSFGTGENSPLHF. The V call is TRBV5-1, the J call TRBJ1-6; 10 bases agree with TRBD1. The CDR3 loop spans 15 amino acids. Germline V gives CDR1 SGHRS, CDR2 YFSETQ. Trimming at V came to 2 bases and at J to 7 bases, leaving 3 bases not matched to a gene.

The CDR3 DNA sequence: TGTGCCAGCAGCCCTATACCATTCATAAATACGCAGTATTTT. It specifies CASSPIPFINTQYF. The V gene is TRBV9, the J gene TRBJ2-3, with D hard to call. CDR3 length: 14 amino acids. V was cut by 4 bases and J by 7 bases, with 16 bases left in between. Per germline, CDR1 SGDLS and CDR2 YYNGEE.

This clone was observed a single time. The J gene is TRBJ1-5, the V gene TRBV12-3 or TRBV12-4, with D hard to call. The V and J ends lost 7 bases and 9 bases respectively, with 13 bases between them. The CDR3 spans 12 residues. CDR3 region: CASTPNVGPQHF. The CDR3 coding sequence is TGTGCCAGCACTCCTAATGTCGGGCCCCAGCATTTT.

The V and J genes are TRBV5-6 and TRBJ1-5; D is possibly TRBD1 (6 bases). Germline CDR1 SGHDT, CDR2 YYEEEE. There are 19 residues in the CDR3. Trimming removed 0 bases at V and 0 bases at J, with 19 bases between. The CDR3 here is CASSLGGGVRGYSNQPQHF. In nucleotides, the CDR3 is TGTGCCAGCAGCTTGGGTGGGGGCGTCCGAGGGTATAGCAATCAGCCCCAGCATTTT.